The clone carrying this T cell receptor (beta chain) was seen at least ten times. Its matching antigen is unknown. The CDR3 consists of 16 residues. CDR1 is SEHNR, CDR2 FQNEAQ, per germline (reference sequence). V lost 0 bases, J lost 0 bases, and 9 bases lay in between. The sample originates from a study of CD8+CD57+ T cells in acquired aplastic anemia. Study-wide context: Across the sorted CD4+ and CD8+ cells, DNA amounts averaged 3.2 ug. Healthy donor CD4+ samples were sequenced to a depth that averaged around 9.9 million reads. Regarding the study as a whole: Patients were compared with controls for CD8+ Simpson's diversity, and no significant difference emerged. The number of CD8+ CDR3 sequences shared by patients and controls was about 27.

TCR beta VDJ and CDR3 profiles were obtained from a genomic DNA template. TCRdb re-analysed the reads in MiXCR, keeping a single row per CDR3 protein. The sample lists some 220,000 distinct CDR3 sequences; almost 35% were seen once. The rearrangement joins TRBV7-9 to TRBJ1-3; D ambiguous. This clonotype was sampled from a human donor in good health, serving as a control. Sequencing was performed on sorted CD4+, CD8+, or CD8+CD57+ T cells (not recorded which) from PBMCs. The DNA for the CDR3 is TGTGCCAGCAGCTTAGCCGGCCCATACTCTGGAAACACCATATATTTT. It specifies CASSLAGPYSGNTIYF.